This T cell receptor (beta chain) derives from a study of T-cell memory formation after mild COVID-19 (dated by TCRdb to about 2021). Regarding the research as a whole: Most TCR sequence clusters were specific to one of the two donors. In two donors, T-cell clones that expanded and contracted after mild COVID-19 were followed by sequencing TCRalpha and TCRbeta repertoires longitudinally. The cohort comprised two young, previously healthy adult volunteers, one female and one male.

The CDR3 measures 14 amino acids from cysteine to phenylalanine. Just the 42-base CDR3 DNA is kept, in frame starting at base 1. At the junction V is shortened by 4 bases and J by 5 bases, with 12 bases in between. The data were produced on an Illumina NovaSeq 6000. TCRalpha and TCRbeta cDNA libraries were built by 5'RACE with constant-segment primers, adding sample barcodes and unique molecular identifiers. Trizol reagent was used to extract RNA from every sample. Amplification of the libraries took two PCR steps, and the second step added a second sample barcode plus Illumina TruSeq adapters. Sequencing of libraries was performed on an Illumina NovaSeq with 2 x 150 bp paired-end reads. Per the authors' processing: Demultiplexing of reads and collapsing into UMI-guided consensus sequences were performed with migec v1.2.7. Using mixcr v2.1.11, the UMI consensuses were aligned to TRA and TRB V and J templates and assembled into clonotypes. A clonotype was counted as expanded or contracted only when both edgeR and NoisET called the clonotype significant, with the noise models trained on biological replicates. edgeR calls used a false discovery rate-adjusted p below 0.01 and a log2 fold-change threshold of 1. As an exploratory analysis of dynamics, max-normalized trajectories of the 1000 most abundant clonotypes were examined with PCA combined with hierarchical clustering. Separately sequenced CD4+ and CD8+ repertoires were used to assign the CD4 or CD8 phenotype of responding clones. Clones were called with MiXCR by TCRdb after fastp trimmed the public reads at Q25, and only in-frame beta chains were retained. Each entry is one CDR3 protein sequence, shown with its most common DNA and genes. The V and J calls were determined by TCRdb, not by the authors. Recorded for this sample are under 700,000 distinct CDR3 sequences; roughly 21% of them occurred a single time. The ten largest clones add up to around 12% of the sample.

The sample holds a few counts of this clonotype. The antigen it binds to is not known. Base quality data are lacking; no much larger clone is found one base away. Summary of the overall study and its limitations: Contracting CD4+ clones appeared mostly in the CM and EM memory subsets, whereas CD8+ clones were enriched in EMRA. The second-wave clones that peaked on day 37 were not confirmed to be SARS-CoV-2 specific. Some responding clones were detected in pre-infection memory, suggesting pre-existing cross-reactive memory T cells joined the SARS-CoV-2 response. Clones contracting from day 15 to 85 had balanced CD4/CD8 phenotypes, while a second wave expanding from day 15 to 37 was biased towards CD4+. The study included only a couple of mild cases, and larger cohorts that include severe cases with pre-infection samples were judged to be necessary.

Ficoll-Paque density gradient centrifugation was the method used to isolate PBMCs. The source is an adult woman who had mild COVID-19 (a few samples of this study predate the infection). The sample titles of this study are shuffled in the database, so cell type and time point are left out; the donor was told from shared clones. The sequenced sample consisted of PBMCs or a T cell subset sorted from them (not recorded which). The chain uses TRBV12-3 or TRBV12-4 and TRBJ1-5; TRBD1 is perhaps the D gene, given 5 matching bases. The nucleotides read TGTGCCAGCAGTTCCAGGGTCTCTCATCAGCCCCAGCATTTT. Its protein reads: CASSSRVSHQPQHF.